The 27 T cell receptor beta chains in this list originate from one sample, sequenced in a study of cytomegalovirus exposure and HLA in healthy donors. Researchers ran the PCR with 60 Vbeta and 13 Jbeta primers. Clones were sequenced by immunoSEQ multiplex PCR, and TCRdb holds only the in-frame ones, with some missing. The sample carries roughly 150,000 clones, around 73% recorded once. Sequenced: PBMCs. The receptors here all came from a male donor in good health and CMV-seronegative.

Only a few counts were recorded for this clone. CDR3 residues: CASSNPGTGKRVAFF. In nucleotides, the CDR3 is TGTGCCAGCAGCAACCCCGGGACAGGGAAGAGGGTAGCTTTCTTT. The gene calls are TRBV5-5 and TRBJ1-1; 9 bases agree with TRBD1. CDR1 and CDR2 (germline): SGHKS, YYEKEE (reference sequence). This CDR3 spans 15 amino acids. V was clipped by 4 bases and J by 10 bases; unmatched bases: 14.

V and J are TRBV5-1 and TRBJ2-7; the match to TRBD1 covers 9 bases. The J segment lost 1 base and the V segment lost 2 bases, leaving 4 bases of the junction unmatched. The germline CDR1 and CDR2 sequences are SGHRS and YFSETQ. The CDR3 extends over 15 amino acids. CDR3 sequence reads: CASSFGTGFSYEQYF. The CDR3, as DNA: TGCGCCAGCAGCTTCGGGACAGGGTTTTCCTACGAGCAGTACTTC.

V usage is TRBV5-1 and J usage is TRBJ2-3; possibly TRBD2 for D (5 bases). CDR1 is SGHRS and CDR2 is YFSETQ in the germline V gene. The CDR3 consists of 15 residues. V lost 2 bases and J 2 bases, leaving 12 bases between the germline ends. The CDR3 is CASSFNGVITDTQYF. In nucleotides, the CDR3 is TGCGCCAGCAGCTTTAACGGGGTAATCACAGATACGCAGTATTTT.

The chain recombines TRBV5-1 with TRBJ1-2; D is perhaps TRBD1 (6 bases). With 0 bases removed from V and 3 bases from J, the gap between germline ends came to 15 bases. From germline, CDR1 is SGHRS and CDR2 YFSETQ. The CDR3 is 16 residues long. In DNA form, the CDR3 reads TGCGCCAGCAGCTTGGGAGGGGGATCGGTGGACTATGGCTACACCTTC. Its protein product is CASSLGGGSVDYGYTF.

The chain couples TRBV27 to TRBJ2-5; TRBD1 matches 7 bases. Germline CDR1 is MNHEY and CDR2 is SMNVEV (reference sequence). This CDR3 has 13 residues. Germline trimming cut 5 bases from V and 4 bases from J; bases unmatched to any gene: 4. CDR3 amino acids: CASSTRQGETQYF. CDR3 DNA sequence: TGTGCCAGCAGTACCCGACAGGGAGAGACCCAGTACTTC.

The chain recombines TRBV2 with TRBJ2-3; 8 positions agree with TRBD2. Germline V gives CDR1 SNHLY, CDR2 FYNNEI. The V segment lost 2 bases and the J segment 3 bases; nucleotides outside the gene matches: 4. CDR3 length equals 15 residues. The CDR3 sequence is CASSELGGRTDTQYF. Written as DNA, the CDR3 is TGTGCCAGCAGTGAACTGGGCGGGAGGACAGATACGCAGTATTTT.

This sequence joins TRBV11-2 and TRBJ2-2; D gene unclear. Germline V gives CDR1 SGHAT, CDR2 FQNNGV. The length of the CDR3 is 13 residues. V was trimmed by 3 bases and J by 5 bases, leaving 7 bases between them. The CDR3 coding sequence is TGTGCCAGCAGCTTTAGATTTACCGGGGAGCTGTTTTTT. Its protein product is CASSFRFTGELFF.

J is TRBJ2-3 and V is TRBV5-1, with 8 bases aligning to TRBD2. Per the germline V gene, CDR1 is SGHRS and CDR2 is YFSETQ. The CDR3 is 19 amino acids. The junction had 13 bases not matched to a gene; V was cut back by 1 base and J by 0 bases. CDR3 sequence reads: CASSLMLRGGISSTDTQYF. CDR3 nucleotides: TGCGCCAGCAGCTTGATGTTACGGGGGGGTATTTCTAGCACAGATACGCAGTATTTT.

This chain connects TRBV6-6 to TRBJ2-7; the D gene is possibly TRBD2 (5 bases). The CDR3 is 13 residues long. V was cut by 7 bases and J by 5 bases, with 15 bases left in between. Germline CDR1 is MNHNY and CDR2 is SVGAGI (reference sequence). This CDR3 is CASTQRRLDEQYF. DNA for the CDR3: TGTGCCAGCACTCAAAGGAGGCTTGACGAGCAGTACTTC.

V is TRBV21-1 and J is TRBJ1-5; the table gives TRBD1 as D, unverified against the DNA. TRBV21-1 is a recognized pseudogene. CDR3 length: 19 amino acids. CDR3 sequence (DNA): TGTGCCAGCAGCCAAATCTCATTACAGGGGGGATGTAGCAATCAGCCCCAGCATTTT. Protein: CASSQISLQGGCSNQPQHF.

The chain joins TRBV5-1 to TRBJ2-2; 7 bases match TRBD1. The germline V gene encodes CDR1 SGHRS and CDR2 YFSETQ. The J segment lost 3 bases and the V segment lost 4 bases, leaving 3 bases of the junction unmatched. The CDR3 is 14 residues long. CDR3 bases: TGCGCCAGCAGCAGGGGGCGCGACACCGGGGAGCTGTTTTTT. Protein product: CASSRGRDTGELFF.

This chain links TRBV7-3 with TRBJ1-1; possibly TRBD1 for D (6 bases). Germline lookup yields CDR1 SGHTA and CDR2 FQGTGA. The CDR3 spans 15 residues. Trimming took 2 bases from V and 0 from J, leaving 10 bases between them. The CDR3 DNA reads as TGTGCCAGCAGCTTAGGACAGATAATGAACACTGAAGCTTTCTTT. It translates to CASSLGQIMNTEAFF. Drawing the rest from reference TRBV7-3 and TRBJ1-1, the complete variable domain is GAGVSQTPSNKVTEKGKYVELRCDPISGHTALYWYRQSLGQGPEFLIYFQGTGAADDSGLPNDRFFAVRPEGSVSTLKIQRTERGDSAVYLCASSLGQIMNTEAFFGQGTRLTVV.

The chain links TRBV27 to TRBJ1-1, with D unclear. CDR1 and CDR2 from the germline V gene are MNHEY and SMNVEV (reference sequence). This CDR3 has 17 residues. Deletions cut 5 bases from V and 3 bases from J, with 22 bases between. The CDR3 DNA sequence: TGTGCCAGCAGTCCCCGATACCCTGGAGCTGCCCACACTGAAGCTTTCTTT. The encoded protein is CASSPRYPGAAHTEAFF.

The V gene is TRBV19, the J gene TRBJ1-1, with D tentatively TRBD1 (5 bases). Trimming shortened V by 2 bases and J by 5 bases, and 9 bases separated the two germline ends. The CDR3 loop spans 13 amino acids. From germline, CDR1 is LNHDA and CDR2 SQIVND (reference sequence). The CDR3 loop is CASSIQGLTEAFF. DNA of the CDR3: TGTGCCAGTAGTATACAGGGATTAACTGAAGCTTTCTTT.

The chain carries TRBV10-3 and TRBJ1-2; 7 positions match TRBD1. CDR3 length equals 13 residues. V was pared by 8 bases and J by 4 bases, with 7 bases of the junction left unmatched. Germline assignment: CDR1 ENHRY and CDR2 SYGVKD. Here the CDR3 DNA reads TGTGCCATCTCCGCAGGGGGGTCCTATGGCTACACCTTC. Encoded protein: CAISAGGSYGYTF.

The chain has TRBV5-5 and TRBJ2-6; TRBD1 is a possible D gene (5 bases). CDR1 and CDR2 (germline): SGHKS, YYEKEE (reference sequence). Trimming took off 1 base at V and 0 bases at J, with 11 bases between the two ends. The CDR3 covers 17 residues. In nucleotides, the CDR3 is TGTGCCAGCAGCTTGAAGGTCAGGGCCTCTGGGGCCAACGTCCTGACTTTC. Translated: CASSLKVRASGANVLTF.

This clone was recorded only once. The chain has TRBV7-2 and TRBJ2-3; possibly TRBD2 for D (5 bases). V was clipped by 4 bases and J by 0 bases, with 8 bases between them. The germline V gene has CDR1 SGHTA and CDR2 FQGNSA. This CDR3 is 14 amino acids long. The CDR3, as DNA: TGTGCCAGCAGCTCTAGCTTTAGCACAGATACGCAGTATTTT. Translating it yields CASSSSFSTDTQYF. Full variable domain (missing parts from reference TRBV7-2 and TRBJ2-3): GAGVSQSPSNKVTEKGKDVELRCDPISGHTALYWYRQSLGQGLEFLIYFQGNSAPDKSGLPSDRFSAERTGGSVSTLTIQRTQQEDSAVYLCASSSSFSTDTQYFGPGTRLTVL.

The rearrangement joins TRBV2 to TRBJ2-6, with 7 positions matching TRBD1. Germline trimming cut 6 bases from V and 0 bases from J; bases unmatched to any gene: 5. CDR3 length: 16 amino acids. Per germline, CDR1 SNHLY and CDR2 FYNNEI. The CDR3: CASRGDSSSGANVLTF. In nucleotides, the CDR3 is TGTGCCAGCAGGGGGGACAGCAGCTCTGGGGCCAACGTCCTGACTTTC.

The J gene is TRBJ2-1, the V gene TRBV11-2; 9 nucleotides agree with TRBD1. The CDR3 has 17 amino acids. CDR1 and CDR2 from the germline V gene are SGHAT and FQNNGV. V shed 4 bases and J 1 base; nucleotides not matched to a gene: 8. CDR3 amino acids: CASSSPGQGPSYNEQFF. CDR3 bases: TGTGCCAGCAGCTCCCCCGGACAGGGGCCATCCTACAATGAGCAGTTCTTC.

This rearrangement joins TRBV5-4 to TRBJ2-6; possibly TRBD1 for D (5 bases). CDR3 length: 16 amino acids. V was trimmed by 1 base and J by 4 bases, leaving 12 bases between them. CDR1 and CDR2 (germline): SGHNT, YYREEE (reference sequence). The CDR3 DNA sequence: TGTGCCAGCAGCTTGCAGCTGGGGCAGGGGGCCAACGTCCTGACTTTC. Protein sequence: CASSLQLGQGANVLTF.

The chain carries TRBV10-3 and TRBJ2-5; weak D call: TRBD2 (5 bases). This CDR3 comprises 14 residues. CDR1 ENHRY and CDR2 SYGVKD come from the germline V gene. The V end lost 10 bases, the J end lost 1 base, and 16 bases lay between the germline ends. CDR3 sequence reads: CATAGTSSQETQYF. The CDR3 DNA follows: TGTGCCACCGCGGGTACCAGCAGCCAAGAGACCCAGTACTTC.

This clone was detected only a few times. As DNA, the CDR3 is TGTGCCAGCAGCTTACACGGCTATGGCTACACCTTC. Its protein is CASSLHGYGYTF. The rearrangement links TRBV7-2 to TRBJ1-2, with D unresolved. The CDR3 runs to 12 residues. Germline CDR1 SGHTA, CDR2 FQGNSA. Trimming left V 2 bases short and J 4 bases short, with 5 bases between.

The V and J genes are TRBV7-2 and TRBJ1-3, with a possible D match to TRBD1 (6 bases). CDR3 length: 14 amino acids. CDR1 and CDR2 from the germline V gene are SGHTA and FQGNSA. V was trimmed by 6 bases and J by 4 bases, leaving 13 bases between them. CDR3 DNA sequence: TGTGCCAGCAGTGGGGGGGGCTTAGGAAACACCATATATTTT. It encodes CASSGGGLGNTIYF.

The chain recombines TRBV7-2 with TRBJ1-2, with D maybe TRBD1 (6 bases). The CDR3 has 14 residues. Germline V CDR1 and CDR2: SGHTA, FQGNSA. V was trimmed by 5 bases and J by 8 bases, leaving 18 bases between them. The CDR3 coding sequence is TGTGCCAGCAGCCCCACGACAGGCCCTCTAGGCTACACCTTC. Translated, it gives CASSPTTGPLGYTF. Based on the CDR3 plus reference TRBV7-2 and TRBJ1-2, the full variable domain is GAGVSQSPSNKVTEKGKDVELRCDPISGHTALYWYRQSLGQGLEFLIYFQGNSAPDKSGLPSDRFSAERTGGSVSTLTIQRTQQEDSAVYLCASSPTTGPLGYTFGSGTRLTVV.

This chain uses TRBV11-1 with TRBJ2-5, with 7 bases matching TRBD1. From germline, CDR1 is SGHAT and CDR2 FQDESV (reference sequence). V lost 5 bases and J lost 5; bases outside the gene matches: 2. The CDR3 length is 12 residues. Written as DNA, the CDR3 is TGTGCCAGCAGCGTCAGGGGGGAGACCCAGTACTTC. Translation: CASSVRGETQYF.

The V call is TRBV19, the J call TRBJ1-5; 7 bases are a match to TRBD1. V lost 9 bases, J lost 1 base, and 9 bases stayed unmatched. Looked up from germline, CDR1 is LNHDA and CDR2 is SQIVND (reference sequence). The CDR3 totals 15 residues. The CDR3 loop is CASMDRFPSNQPQHF. CDR3 coding DNA: TGTGCCAGCATGGACAGGTTCCCAAGCAATCAGCCCCAGCATTTT.

This chain links TRBV6-1 with TRBJ2-3; 14 bases are shared with TRBD2. The CDR3 runs to 15 residues. The V and J ends lost 3 bases and 4 bases, in that order; junction bases with no gene match: 0. The germline CDR1 and CDR2 sequences are MNHNS and SASEGT. DNA for the CDR3: TGTGCCAGCAGTGAGACTAGCGGGGGGGCAGATACGCAGTATTTT. It is translated as CASSETSGGADTQYF.